This T cell receptor beta chain appears in the sequencing data of a study of cytomegalovirus exposure and HLA in healthy donors. PCR amplification relied on 60 Vbeta primers (plus 13 Jbeta primers). Generated by immunoSEQ multiplex PCR, the TCRdb table keeps only in-frame clones and is missing some. The table lists roughly 240,000 clones, about 81% of them singletons. The germline CDR1 and CDR2 sequences are GTSNPN and SVGIG (reference sequence). This CDR3 contains 12 residues. To note about this clone: The antigen is not known.

Study-wide results and limits: Published work reported that the classifier diagnosed cytomegalovirus status with high specificity and sensitivity. In a later analysis, donors in an Asian-associated ancestry cluster reportedly had fewer N-insertions in productive TCRs than the cohort mean.

The chain has TRBV30 and TRBJ1-4; D is ambiguous. The clonotype was recovered from a middle-aged woman in good health and CMV-seropositive. Specimen: PBMCs. The CDR3 nucleotides read TGTGCGGTCCGGGGAATGGCTGAAAAACTGTTTTTT. It is translated as CAVRGMAEKLFF.